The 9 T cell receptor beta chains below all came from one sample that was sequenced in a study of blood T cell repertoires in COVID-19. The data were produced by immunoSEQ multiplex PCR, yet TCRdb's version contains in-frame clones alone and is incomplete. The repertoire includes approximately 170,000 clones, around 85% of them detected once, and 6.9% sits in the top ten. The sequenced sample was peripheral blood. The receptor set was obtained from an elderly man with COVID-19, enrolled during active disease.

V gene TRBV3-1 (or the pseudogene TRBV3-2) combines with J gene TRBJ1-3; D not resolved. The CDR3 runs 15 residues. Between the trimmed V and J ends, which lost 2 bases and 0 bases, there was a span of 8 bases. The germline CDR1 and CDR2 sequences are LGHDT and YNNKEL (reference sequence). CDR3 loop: CASSQRLTSGNTIYF. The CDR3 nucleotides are TGTGCCAGCAGCCAAAGACTCACCTCTGGAAACACCATATATTTT.

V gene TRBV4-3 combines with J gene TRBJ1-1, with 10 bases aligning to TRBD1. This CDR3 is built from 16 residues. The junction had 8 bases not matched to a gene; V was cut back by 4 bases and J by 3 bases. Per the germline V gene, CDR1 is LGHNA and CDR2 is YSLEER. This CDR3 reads CASSLGQGDLDTEAFF. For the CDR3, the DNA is TGCGCCAGCAGCCTCGGACAGGGGGATTTGGACACTGAAGCTTTCTTT.

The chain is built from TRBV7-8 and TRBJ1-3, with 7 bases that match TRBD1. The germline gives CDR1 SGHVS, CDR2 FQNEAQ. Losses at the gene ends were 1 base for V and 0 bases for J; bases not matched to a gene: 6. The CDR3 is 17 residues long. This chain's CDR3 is CASSLGGTDYSGNTIYF. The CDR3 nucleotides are TGTGCCAGCAGCTTAGGAGGGACAGATTACTCTGGAAACACCATATATTTT. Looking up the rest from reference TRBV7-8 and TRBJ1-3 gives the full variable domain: GAGVSQSPRYKVAKRGQDVALRCDPISGHVSLFWYQQALGQGPEFLTYFQNEAQLDKSGLPSDRFFAERPEGSVSTLKIQRTQQEDSAVYLCASSLGGTDYSGNTIYFGEGSWLTVV.

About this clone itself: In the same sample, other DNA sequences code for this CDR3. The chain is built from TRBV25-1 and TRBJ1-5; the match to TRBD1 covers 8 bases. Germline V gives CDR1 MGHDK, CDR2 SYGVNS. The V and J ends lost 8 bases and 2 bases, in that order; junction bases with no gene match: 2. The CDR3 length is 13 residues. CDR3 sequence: CASSGGGNQPQHF. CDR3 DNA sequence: TGTGCCAGCTCAGGGGGCGGCAATCAGCCCCAGCATTTT. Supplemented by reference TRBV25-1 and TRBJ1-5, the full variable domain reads EADIYQTPRYLVIGTGKKITLECSQTMGHDKMYWYQQDPGMELHLIHYSYGVNSTEKGDLSSESTVSRIRTEHFPLTLESARPSHTSQYLCASSGGGNQPQHFGDGTRLSIL.

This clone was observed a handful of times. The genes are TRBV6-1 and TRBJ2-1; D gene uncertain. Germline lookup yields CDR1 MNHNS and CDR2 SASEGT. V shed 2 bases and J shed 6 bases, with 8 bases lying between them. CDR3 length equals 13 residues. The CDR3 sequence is CASSESRINEQFF. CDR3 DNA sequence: TGTGCCAGCAGTGAAAGTAGAATCAATGAGCAGTTCTTC.

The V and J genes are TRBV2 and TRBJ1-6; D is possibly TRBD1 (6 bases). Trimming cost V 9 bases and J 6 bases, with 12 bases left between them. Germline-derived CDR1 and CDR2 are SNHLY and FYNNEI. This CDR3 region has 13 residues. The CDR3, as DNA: TGTGCCAGTAGACAGGTTGCTAATTCACCCCTCCACTTT. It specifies CASRQVANSPLHF. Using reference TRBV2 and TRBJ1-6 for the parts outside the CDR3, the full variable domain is EPEVTQTPSHQVTQMGQEVILRCVPISNHLYFYWYRQILGQKVEFLVSFYNNEISEKSEIFDDQFSVERPDGSNFTLKIRSTKLEDSAMYFCASRQVANSPLHFGNGTRLTVT.

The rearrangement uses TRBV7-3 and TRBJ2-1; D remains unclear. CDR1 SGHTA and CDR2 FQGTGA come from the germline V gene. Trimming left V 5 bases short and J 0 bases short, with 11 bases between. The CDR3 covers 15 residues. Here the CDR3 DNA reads TGTGCCAGCAGCCCCCAAAGGAGCTCCTACAATGAGCAGTTCTTC. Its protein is CASSPQRSSYNEQFF. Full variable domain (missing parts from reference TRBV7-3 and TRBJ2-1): GAGVSQTPSNKVTEKGKYVELRCDPISGHTALYWYRQSLGQGPEFLIYFQGTGAADDSGLPNDRFFAVRPEGSVSTLKIQRTERGDSAVYLCASSPQRSSYNEQFFGPGTRLTVL.

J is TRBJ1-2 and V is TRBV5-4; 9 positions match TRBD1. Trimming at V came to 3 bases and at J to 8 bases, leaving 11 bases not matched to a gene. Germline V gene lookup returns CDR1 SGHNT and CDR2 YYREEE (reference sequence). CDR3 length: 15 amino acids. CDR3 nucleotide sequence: TGTGCCAGCAGCTCGATTTACAGGGGGCGCTCGGGCTACACCTTC. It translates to CASSSIYRGRSGYTF.

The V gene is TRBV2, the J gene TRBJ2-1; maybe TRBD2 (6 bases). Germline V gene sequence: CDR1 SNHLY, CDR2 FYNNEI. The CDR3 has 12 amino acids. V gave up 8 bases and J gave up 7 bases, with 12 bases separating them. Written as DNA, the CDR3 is TGTGCCAGCGGCTTGGGGACTAATGAGCAGTTCTTC. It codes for CASGLGTNEQFF.